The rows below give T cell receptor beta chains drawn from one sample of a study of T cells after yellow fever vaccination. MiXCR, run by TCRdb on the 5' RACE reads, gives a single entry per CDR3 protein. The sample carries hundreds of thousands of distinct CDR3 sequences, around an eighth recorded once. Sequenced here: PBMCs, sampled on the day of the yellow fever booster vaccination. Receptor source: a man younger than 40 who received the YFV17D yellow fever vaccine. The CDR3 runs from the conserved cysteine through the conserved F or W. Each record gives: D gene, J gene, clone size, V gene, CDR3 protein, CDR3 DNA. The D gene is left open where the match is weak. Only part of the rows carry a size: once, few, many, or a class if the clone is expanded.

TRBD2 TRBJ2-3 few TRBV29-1 CSVVRAGDVDTQYF TGCAGCGTTGTTCGAGCGGGAGATGTAGATACGCAGTATTTT
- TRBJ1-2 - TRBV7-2 CASSFDRANGYTF TGTGCCAGCAGCTTTGACCGCGCGAATGGCTACACCTTC
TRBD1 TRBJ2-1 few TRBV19 CASRTGQGAMGSYNEQFF TGTGCCAGTAGAACGGGACAGGGGGCAATGGGTTCCTACAATGAGCAGTTCTTC
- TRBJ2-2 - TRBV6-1 CASSLWGANTGELFF TGTGCCAGCAGCCTATGGGGCGCGAACACCGGGGAGCTGTTTTTT
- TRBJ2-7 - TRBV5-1 CASSPSGTTYEQYF TGCGCCAGCAGCCCTTCCGGGACAACCTACGAGCAGTACTTC
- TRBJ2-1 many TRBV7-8 CASSPSDSYNEQFF TGTGCCAGCAGCCCAAGCGACAGCTACAATGAGCAGTTCTTC
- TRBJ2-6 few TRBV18 CASSPRRSSGANVLTF TGTGCCAGCTCACCGCGTAGGAGCTCTGGGGCCAACGTCCTGACTTTC
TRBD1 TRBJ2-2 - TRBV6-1 CASSPWDSSSLKTGELFF TGTGCCAGCAGCCCCTGGGACAGCTCATCATTAAAGACCGGGGAGCTGTTTTTT
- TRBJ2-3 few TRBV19 CASSIVGGDTQYF TGTGCCAGTAGTATTGTAGGTGGAGATACGCAGTATTTT
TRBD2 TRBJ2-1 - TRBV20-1 CSARVRSSGLRDEQFF TGCAGTGCTAGAGTCCGATCTAGCGGGCTGAGGGATGAGCAGTTCTTC
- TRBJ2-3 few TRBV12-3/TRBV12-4 CASSLGGKADTQYF TGTGCCAGCTCCCTGGGGGGTAAGGCAGATACGCAGTATTTT
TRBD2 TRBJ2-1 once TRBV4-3 CASSQAGGLYNEQFF TGCGCCAGCAGCCAAGCGGGAGGGCTCTACAATGAGCAGTTCTTC
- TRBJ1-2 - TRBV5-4 CASSLNGGHFGYTF TGTGCCAGCAGCTTAAATGGGGGGCACTTTGGCTACACCTTC
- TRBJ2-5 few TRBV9 CASAEGGSETQYF TGTGCCAGCGCCGAAGGAGGGTCGGAGACCCAGTACTTC
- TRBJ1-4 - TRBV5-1 CASSLGGPNDLFF TGCGCCAGCAGCTTGGGTGGTCCTAATGACCTGTTTTTT
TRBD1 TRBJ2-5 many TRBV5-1 CASSPDGQGAGETQYF TGCGCCAGCAGCCCCGACGGACAGGGGGCAGGAGAGACCCAGTACTTC
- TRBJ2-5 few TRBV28 CASSLNRVLGETQYF TGTGCCAGCAGTTTGAACAGGGTGTTGGGAGAGACCCAGTACTTC
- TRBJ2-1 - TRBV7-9 CASSLAGVEFF TGTGCCAGCAGCTTAGCGGGAGTGGAGTTCTTC
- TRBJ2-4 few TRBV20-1 CSARGPSAELENIQYF TGCAGTGCTAGAGGCCCCTCCGCGGAATTGGAAAACATTCAGTACTTC
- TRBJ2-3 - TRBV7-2 CASSLALGQQSTDTQYF TGTGCCAGCAGCTTAGCACTCGGACAGCAGAGCACAGATACGCAGTATTTT
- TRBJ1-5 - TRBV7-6 CASSLYGGQGNQPQHF TGTGCCAGCAGCTTATATGGGGGGCAGGGCAATCAGCCCCAGCATTTT
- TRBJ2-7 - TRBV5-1 CASSLDRVGITEQYF TGCGCCAGCAGCTTGGACAGGGTGGGGATTACCGAGCAGTACTTC
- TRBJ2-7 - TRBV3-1 CASSQYRGLASYEQYF TGTGCCAGCAGCCAATATAGGGGACTCGCCTCCTACGAGCAGTACTTC
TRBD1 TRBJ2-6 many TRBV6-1 CASSGTGGVSGANVLTF TGTGCCAGCAGTGGGACAGGGGGCGTCTCTGGGGCCAACGTCCTGACTTTC
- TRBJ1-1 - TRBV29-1 CSVAPDTEAFF TGCAGCGTTGCTCCCGACACTGAAGCTTTCTTT
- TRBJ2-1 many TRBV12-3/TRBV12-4 CASSSAGSSYNEQFF TGTGCCAGCAGCTCAGCGGGTAGCTCCTACAATGAGCAGTTCTTC
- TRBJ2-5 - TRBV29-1 CSVEAQQETQYF TGCAGCGTTGAAGCTCAGCAAGAGACCCAGTACTTC
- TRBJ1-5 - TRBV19 CATWDTYSNQPQHF TGTGCCACATGGGACACTTATAGCAATCAGCCCCAGCATTTT
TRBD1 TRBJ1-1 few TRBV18 CASSSGTGNGNTEAFF TGTGCCAGCTCATCTGGGACAGGGAACGGTAACACTGAAGCTTTCTTT
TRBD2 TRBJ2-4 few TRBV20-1 CSASPSAGGRNIQYF TGCAGTGCTAGCCCTTCAGCGGGAGGGAGAAACATTCAGTACTTC
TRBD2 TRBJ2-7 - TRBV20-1 CSAREGRTSGIYEQYF TGCAGTGCTAGAGAGGGCCGGACTAGCGGCATCTACGAGCAGTACTTC
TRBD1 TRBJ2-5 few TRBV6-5 CASSYDRGAQYF TGTGCCAGCAGTTACGACAGGGGGGCCCAGTACTTC
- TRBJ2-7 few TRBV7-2 CASSLATPSYEQYF TGTGCCAGCAGTCTAGCTACTCCCTCCTACGAGCAGTACTTC
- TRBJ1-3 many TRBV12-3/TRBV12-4 CASSFGAGNTIYF TGTGCCAGCAGTTTCGGGGCGGGAAACACCATATATTTT
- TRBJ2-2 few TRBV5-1 CASSSGLRNTGELFF TGCGCCAGCAGCTCCGGCTTACGCAACACCGGGGAGCTGTTTTTT
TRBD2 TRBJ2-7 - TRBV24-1 CATTLRGLAGASGYEQYF TGTGCCACCACTTTACGCGGACTAGCGGGAGCAAGTGGGTACGAGCAGTACTTC
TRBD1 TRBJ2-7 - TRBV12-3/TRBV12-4 CASSAKAQGAYEQYF TGTGCCAGCAGCGCCAAGGCCCAGGGGGCCTACGAGCAGTACTTC
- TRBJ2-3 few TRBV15 CATSLRLLTSTDTQYF TGTGCCACCAGCCTCAGACTCCTAACCAGCACAGATACGCAGTATTTT
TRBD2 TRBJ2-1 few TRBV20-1 CSASTLAGGPVGSYNEQFF TGCAGTGCTAGTACACTAGCGGGAGGGCCGGTGGGCTCCTACAATGAGCAGTTCTTC
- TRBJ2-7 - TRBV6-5 CASRTGREQYF TGTGCCAGCAGAACAGGGCGCGAGCAGTACTTC
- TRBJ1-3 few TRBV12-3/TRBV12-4 CASSPSSISGNTIYF TGTGCCAGCAGCCCCTCCTCGATCTCTGGAAACACCATATATTTT